Detailed here is one TCR beta chain. This record comes from a study of T cell responses to AZD1222 COVID-19 vaccine. Sequenced by immunoSEQ multiplex PCR; TCRdb stores in-frame clones only, minus some. The sample lists 100,000 to 110,000 clones, 88% occurring once. The origin of this receptor is an adult in good health. The sample consisted of peripheral blood, taken on day 0 of AZD1222 vaccination.

CDR3 in amino acids: CSVGENRSGNTIYF. The DNA of the CDR3 is TGCAGCGTTGGAGAAAACAGGTCCGGAAACACCATATATTTT. The gene calls are TRBV29-1 and TRBJ1-3; a possible D gene is TRBD1 (5 bases). V was pared by 4 bases and J by 4 bases, with 14 bases between. CDR3 length: 14 residues. Germline assignment: CDR1 SQVTM and CDR2 ANQGSEA.